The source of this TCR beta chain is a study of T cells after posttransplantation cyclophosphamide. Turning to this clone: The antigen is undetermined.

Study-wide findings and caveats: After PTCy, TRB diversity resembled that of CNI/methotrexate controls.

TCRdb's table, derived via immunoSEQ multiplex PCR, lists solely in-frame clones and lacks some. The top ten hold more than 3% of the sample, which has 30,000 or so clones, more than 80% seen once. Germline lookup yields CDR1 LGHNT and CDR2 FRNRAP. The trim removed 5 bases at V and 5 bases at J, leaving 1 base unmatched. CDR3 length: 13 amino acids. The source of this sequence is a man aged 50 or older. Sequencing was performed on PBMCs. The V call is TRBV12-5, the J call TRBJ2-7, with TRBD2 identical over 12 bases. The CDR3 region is CASGRTSGNEQYF. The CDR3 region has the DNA TGTGCTAGTGGTAGGACTAGCGGGAACGAGCAGTACTTC.